This TCR beta chain came from a study of T cells after posttransplantation cyclophosphamide. Sampled 1 year posttransplant, controls received myeloablative marrow transplants, methotrexate and a calcineurin inhibitor. Sequencing was performed with immunoSEQ multiplex PCR; in TCRdb, only in-frame clones are kept and a portion is missing. The sample lists about 15,000 clones; about four fifths were seen once. This clone was found once. This CDR3 is 17 amino acids long. CDR1 is SGHRS, CDR2 YFSETQ, per germline. V lost 0 bases and J lost 5; bases outside the gene matches: 11. The specimen comprised PBMCs, sampled around 410 days after allogeneic stem cell transplant with calcineurin inhibitor and methotrexate. This clonotype was obtained from a male patient aged 25 to 39 who received an allogeneic stem cell transplant from an unrelated donor, was CMV-positive, and had acute and chronic GVHD. The graft donor may have contributed some T cells. This sequence joins TRBV5-1 and TRBJ2-5; TRBD1 matches at 9 bases. The CDR3 region is CASSLAGTGYSGETQYF. The CDR3 DNA sequence: TGCGCCAGCAGCTTGGCCGGGACAGGGTATAGTGGGGAGACCCAGTACTTC.